The 25 T cell receptor beta chains below were found in one sample sequenced in a study of control samples from healthy donors and cancer patients. Data came from immunoSEQ multiplex PCR; TCRdb stores just in-frame clones and leaves some out. The sample contains 90,000 to 150,000 clones, 88% of which appear only once. What was sequenced was blood. The receptors derive from a man aged 35 to 55 in good health.

This clone came up once. The chain combines TRBV10-2 with TRBJ2-7; 13 bases are shared with TRBD2. This CDR3 has 14 residues. Germline assignment: CDR1 WSHSY and CDR2 SAAADI. Germline trimming cut 6 bases from V and 6 bases from J; bases unmatched to any gene: 5. CDR3 nucleotide sequence: TGCGCCAGCAGACCCGGGACTAGCGGGGCCGAGCAGTACTTC. Translating gives CASRPGTSGAEQYF.

The chain uses TRBV4-1 and TRBJ1-1; TRBD1 matches 10 bases. The germline gives CDR1 MGHRA, CDR2 YSYEKL. V gave up 4 bases and J gave up 3 bases; unmatched junction bases: 2. The CDR3 sequence is 14 residues long. As DNA, the CDR3 is TGCGCCAGCAGCCCGGGACAGGGGTACACTGAAGCTTTCTTT. Translated: CASSPGQGYTEAFF.

V usage is TRBV5-5 and J usage is TRBJ1-6, with D possibly being TRBD1 (5 bases). The CDR3 runs to 18 residues. V was pared by 4 bases and J by 0 bases, with 17 bases between. Germline assignment: CDR1 SGHKS and CDR2 YYEKEE (reference sequence). This CDR3 reads CASSAVRDASSYNSPLHF. DNA for the CDR3: TGTGCCAGCAGCGCGGTCCGGGACGCGAGCTCCTATAATTCACCCCTCCACTTT.

V usage is TRBV4-3 and J usage is TRBJ2-1, with TRBD2 matching 9 bases. The CDR3 runs to 15 residues. CDR1 LGHNA and CDR2 YSLEER come from the germline V gene. V lost 2 bases, J lost 4 bases, and 3 bases stayed unmatched. The CDR3 DNA is TGCGCCAGCAGCCAAACCCTAGCGGGGTACAATGAGCAGTTCTTC. Translation gives CASSQTLAGYNEQFF.

The rearrangement joins TRBV19 to TRBJ2-3; D not certain. CDR3 length equals 10 residues. The V end lost 7 bases, the J end lost 7 bases, and 6 bases lay between the germline ends. CDR1 and CDR2 from the germline V gene are LNHDA and SQIVND (reference sequence). CDR3 sequence: CASMGHTQYF. As DNA, the CDR3 is TGTGCCAGTATGGGCCATACGCAGTATTTT.

A word on this clone: In this CDR3 the conserved last residue, phenylalanine or tryptophan, is missing, so a read error is likely. Because the CDR3's place on the DNA is in doubt, the DNA is left out and the CDR3 is given as listed by TCRdb. This chain uses TRBV10-1 with TRBJ1-5; no check of the table's D call, TRBD1, against the DNA was made. The CDR3 adds up to 8 amino acids, both ends counted. Germline assignment: CDR1 WNHNN and CDR2 SYGVQD (reference sequence). This chain's CDR3 is CASPRTPV.

The genes are TRBV3-1 (or the pseudogene TRBV3-2) and TRBJ1-5; D unclear. The V and J ends lost 1 base and 9 bases respectively, with 10 bases between them. The germline V gene encodes CDR1 LGHDT and CDR2 YNNKEL (reference sequence). The CDR3 spans 13 residues. CDR3 protein: CASSQASPGPQHF. CDR3 bases: TGTGCCAGCAGCCAAGCCTCTCCCGGGCCCCAGCATTTT.

The genes are TRBV4-1 and TRBJ2-5; 9 bases line up with TRBD2. The CDR3 totals 18 residues. Germline CDR1 is MGHRA and CDR2 is YSYEKL. Losses at the gene ends were 1 base for V and 0 bases for J; bases not matched to a gene: 9. This chain's CDR3 is CASSQGAGGLRNQETQYF. The CDR3, as DNA: TGCGCCAGCAGCCAAGGGGCGGGGGGGCTTCGAAACCAAGAGACCCAGTACTTC.

The chain couples TRBV7-2 to TRBJ2-1, with D tentatively TRBD2 (6 bases). CDR3 length: 13 amino acids. With 1 base removed from V and 7 bases from J, the gap between germline ends came to 8 bases. The germline V gene has CDR1 SGHTA and CDR2 FQGNSA. The CDR3 region has the DNA TGTGCCAGCAGCTTAGGGCGGGAAAATGAGCAGTTCTTC. Its translation: CASSLGRENEQFF.

The chain links TRBV15 to TRBJ1-3; no reliable D call. There are 13 residues in the CDR3. Germline CDR1 reads LNHNV; CDR2 reads YYDKDF (reference sequence). V was shortened by 3 bases and J by 4 bases, with 7 bases between the two germline ends. This chain's CDR3 is CATSSGVGNTIYF. The CDR3 DNA reads TGTGCCACCAGCAGCGGAGTAGGAAACACCATATATTTT.

The gene calls are TRBV7-6 and TRBJ2-7, with TRBD1 as a possible D gene (6 bases). The CDR3 is 15 amino acids. From germline, CDR1 is SGHVS and CDR2 FNYEAQ. Deletions cut 2 bases from V and 2 bases from J, with 13 bases between. CDR3 region: CASSLRAGETYEQYF. In nucleotides, the CDR3 is TGTGCCAGCAGCTTAAGGGCAGGGGAGACCTACGAGCAGTACTTC.

This clone rates as medium-sized (0.01 to 0.1%). V usage is TRBV12-3 or TRBV12-4 and J usage is TRBJ2-1; 10 nucleotides agree with TRBD2. V dropped 6 bases and J dropped 9; count of bases not matched to a gene: 5. This CDR3 contains 13 residues. In DNA form, the CDR3 reads TGTGCCAGCAGACTAGCGGGGAGGAGTGAGCAGTTCTTC. Residues: CASRLAGRSEQFF.

The rearrangement links TRBV11-2 to TRBJ2-3; 13 bases fit TRBD2. V shed 5 bases and J 4 bases; nucleotides not matched to a gene: 15. Germline-derived CDR1 and CDR2 are SGHAT and FQNNGV. This CDR3 spans 19 amino acids. The chain's CDR3 is CASSMRTVGLAGIADTQYF. Here the CDR3 DNA reads TGTGCCAGCAGCATGAGGACCGTGGGACTAGCGGGGATCGCAGATACGCAGTATTTT.

This chain connects TRBV7-2 to TRBJ2-3, with 9 bases matching TRBD2. Unmatched junction bases numbered 12, after V lost 7 bases and J lost 7 bases. This CDR3 is 15 amino acids long. Germline V gene data show CDR1 as SGHTA and CDR2 as FQGNSA. This chain's CDR3 is CASIPGGLARYTQYF. DNA for the CDR3: TGTGCCAGCATCCCAGGGGGACTAGCACGATATACGCAGTATTTT.

The V and J genes are TRBV9 and TRBJ2-1; D is possibly TRBD1 or TRBD2 (6 bases each). Deletions cut 4 bases from V and 8 bases from J, with 13 bases between. The CDR3 is 13 amino acids. The germline V gene has CDR1 SGDLS and CDR2 YYNGEE. The CDR3 here is CASSSRRGDEQFF. In DNA form, the CDR3 reads TGTGCCAGCAGCTCACGAAGGGGGGATGAGCAGTTCTTC.

The V and J genes are TRBV4-1 and TRBJ1-6; the D is unclear. Trimming pared 0 bases from V and 9 bases from J, leaving 15 bases between. The CDR3 consists of 16 residues. Germline values: CDR1 MGHRA, CDR2 YSYEKL. CDR3 sequence reads: CASSQEGGKFASPLHF. DNA for the CDR3: TGCGCCAGCAGCCAAGAAGGAGGCAAATTCGCTTCACCCCTCCACTTT.

This chain links TRBV3-1 (or the pseudogene TRBV3-2) with TRBJ1-1, with D tentatively TRBD1 (5 bases). Trimming removed 0 bases at V and 8 bases at J, with 13 bases between. The CDR3 contains 14 residues. Per the germline V gene, CDR1 is LGHDT and CDR2 is YNNKEL (reference sequence). CDR3 region: CASSQDLKGPEAFF. The CDR3 DNA follows: TGTGCCAGCAGCCAAGATCTTAAGGGACCAGAAGCTTTCTTT.

This chain uses TRBV7-9 with TRBJ1-5; a possible D gene is TRBD1 (5 bases). V was trimmed by 5 bases and J by 1 base, leaving 9 bases between them. The length of the CDR3 is 14 residues. In germline, CDR1 is SEHNR, CDR2 FQNEAQ (reference sequence). The CDR3: CASSLRDSNQPQHF. Here the CDR3 DNA reads TGTGCCAGCAGCCTCCGGGACAGCAATCAGCCCCAGCATTTT.

The V call is TRBV18, the J call TRBJ2-7, with TRBD1 identical over 7 bases. Germline assignment: CDR1 KGHSH and CDR2 LQKENI. The ends lost 2 bases at V and 5 bases at J; junction bases unmatched: 12. The CDR3 is made up of 16 amino acids. The CDR3: CASSPRQGLRWDEQYF. The CDR3 bases are TGTGCCAGCTCACCAAGACAGGGTCTTCGCTGGGACGAGCAGTACTTC. Looking up the rest from reference TRBV18 and TRBJ2-7 gives the full variable domain: NAGVMQNPRHLVRRRGQEARLRCSPMKGHSHVYWYRQLPEEGLKFMVYLQKENIIDESGMPKERFSAEFPKEGPSILRIQQVVRGDSAAYFCASSPRQGLRWDEQYFGPGTRLTVT.

The chain links TRBV4-1 to TRBJ2-7, with a tentative D call TRBD2 (5 bases). Germline V gives CDR1 MGHRA, CDR2 YSYEKL. This CDR3 contains 14 residues. Trimming left V 4 bases short and J 4 bases short, with 14 bases between. CDR3 DNA sequence: TGCGCCAGCAGCCCCCCCAATAGCGTGTACGAGCAGTACTTC. The encoded protein is CASSPPNSVYEQYF.

V usage is TRBV10-3 and J usage is TRBJ1-3; possibly TRBD1 for D (5 bases). V was cut by 8 bases and J by 4 bases, with 12 bases left in between. Germline-derived CDR1 and CDR2 are ENHRY and SYGVKD. CDR3 length: 13 amino acids. The chain's CDR3 is CAIGREEGNTIYF. The CDR3 bases are TGTGCCATCGGCAGGGAGGAGGGAAACACCATATATTTT.

CDR3 in DNA: TGTGCCAGCAGCTTGTACGAGGGGGAAAAACTGTTTTTT. The encoded protein is CASSLYEGEKLFF. V usage is TRBV5-6 and J usage is TRBJ1-4, with D maybe TRBD1 (5 bases). The CDR3 extends over 13 amino acids. CDR1 is SGHDT, CDR2 YYEEEE, per germline. Trimming removed 1 base at V and 8 bases at J, with 9 bases between. Looking up the rest from reference TRBV5-6 and TRBJ1-4 gives the full variable domain: DAGVTQSPTHLIKTRGQQVTLRCSPKSGHDTVSWYQQALGQGPQFIFQYYEEEERQRGNFPDRFSGHQFPNYSSELNVNALLLGDSALYLCASSLYEGEKLFFGSGTQLSVL.

This sequence joins TRBV19 and TRBJ1-4, with D perhaps matching TRBD1 (5 bases). The V end was cut by 10 bases, the J end by 5 bases, with 20 bases between. Per the germline V gene, CDR1 is LNHDA and CDR2 is SQIVND (reference sequence). This CDR3 region has 15 residues. The CDR3 region is CATSQIGGENEKLFF. CDR3 sequence (DNA): TGTGCCACCTCGCAAATCGGGGGAGAAAATGAAAAACTGTTTTTT.

This clone was picked up a small number of times. The CDR3 DNA is TGTGCCAGCAGTTTTGCTAGCGGGGGTGGGGATGAGCAGTTCTTC. Its translation: CASSFASGGGDEQFF. The rearrangement joins TRBV27 to TRBJ2-1, with 10 bases aligning to TRBD2. The germline V gene has CDR1 MNHEY and CDR2 SMNVEV (reference sequence). This CDR3 has 15 amino acids. The junction had 7 bases not matched to a gene; V was cut back by 3 bases and J by 8 bases.

This clone was counted only a few times. The gene calls are TRBV29-1 and TRBJ1-2, with D uncertain. The germline V gene has CDR1 SQVTM and CDR2 ANQGSEA. Trimming pared 2 bases from V and 0 bases from J, leaving 19 bases between. The CDR3 spans 17 residues. The CDR3 nucleotides read TGCAGCGTTGAACTAAAGAACCCAGCCGGGGCTAACTATGGCTACACCTTC. Translated, it gives CSVELKNPAGANYGYTF.